This T cell receptor (beta chain) was found in a study of shared clonotypes between healthy human individuals. Broader study findings: The genetic and exposure-history diversity represented was limited by few donors.

Comment on this clone: What it binds is not known.

Free of recent acute infections or vaccinations, the donors were healthy HIV-negative adults. Method: immunoSEQ multiplex PCR; TCRdb's copy keeps in-frame clones and lacks some. The sample includes fewer than 700,000 clones, about 80% of them seen just once. This CDR3 comprises 18 residues. Germline V gene data show CDR1 as SGHNT and CDR2 as YYREEE (reference sequence). After removal of 0 bases from V and 3 bases from J, the junction contained 8 bases not matched to a gene. The chain couples TRBV5-4 to TRBJ2-7; 14 nucleotides match TRBD2. Sequencing was done on a sample of PBMCs. The receptor was isolated from a woman aged 40 to 49 in good health. Some clones in this sample may be carry-over from other donors' samples. CDR3 sequence (DNA): TGTGCCAGCAGCTTGGGCGGACTAGCGGGAGGATCAAACTACGAGCAGTACTTC. Its protein is CASSLGGLAGGSNYEQYF.